The 19 T cell receptor beta chains in this list originate from one sample, sequenced in a study of metastatic and nonmetastatic thyroid tumors. TCRdb used MiXCR to call clones anew from the PCR reads. The data hold roughly 23,000 clones, with more than 20% observed a single time. There were no patients who had received any treatment before thyroid surgery. Sequenced: blood. The receptors shown here come from a male donor with papillary thyroid cancer or a benign thyroid nodule (not recorded which). Some clones in this sample may be carry-over from other donors' samples.

This chain joins TRBV15 and TRBJ1-4, with TRBD1 identical over 8 bases. CDR1 is LNHNV and CDR2 is YYDKDF in the germline V gene (reference sequence). This CDR3 comprises 20 residues. The V and J ends lost 1 base and 7 bases, in that order; junction bases with no gene match: 20. This CDR3 is CATSRVEQGGRDPRGEKLFF. CDR3 coding DNA: TGTGCCACCAGCAGAGTAGAACAGGGGGGAAGAGACCCTCGGGGTGAAAAACTGTTTTTT.

This clone was counted ten times or more. V is TRBV18 and J is TRBJ2-2; D uncertain. CDR3 length equals 15 residues. Deletions cut 6 bases from V and 3 bases from J, with 14 bases between. Germline assignment: CDR1 KGHSH and CDR2 LQKENI. The CDR3 DNA follows: TGTGCCAGCTCGCAGAAGACCCGGGACACCGGGGAGCTGTTTTTT. Its protein is CASSQKTRDTGELFF.

This clone was seen many times. CDR3 sequence: CASSSGTRSYEQYF. DNA of the CDR3: TGTGCCAGCAGTTCAGGGACTAGGTCCTACGAGCAGTACTTC. This chain connects TRBV28 to TRBJ2-7; 8 bases map to TRBD2. Looked up from germline, CDR1 is MDHEN and CDR2 is SYDVKM. V lost 4 bases, J lost 1 base, and 3 bases stayed unmatched. The CDR3 covers 14 residues.

J is TRBJ2-1 and V is TRBV5-5, with TRBD2 matching over 9 bases. This CDR3 is 15 amino acids long. V shed 0 bases, J shed 3 bases, and the junction held 1 base outside the gene matches. The germline gives CDR1 SGHKS, CDR2 YYEKEE (reference sequence). In DNA form, the CDR3 reads TGTGCCAGCAGCTTGGGACTAGCGGACTACAATGAGCAGTTCTTC. This translates into CASSLGLADYNEQFF.

This clone has a count of ten or more. This chain links TRBV7-3 with TRBJ2-1; 8 bases match TRBD2. Germline assignment: CDR1 SGHTA and CDR2 FQGTGA. The CDR3 is 15 residues long. V gave up 5 bases and J gave up 8 bases; unmatched junction bases: 11. CDR3 protein: CASSPVAGYFYEQFF. The CDR3 DNA reads as TGTGCCAGCAGCCCCGTAGCGGGATATTTCTATGAGCAGTTCTTC.

V usage is TRBV5-1 and J usage is TRBJ1-2; D remains ambiguous. Trimming left V 2 bases short and J 4 bases short, with 9 bases between. Per germline, CDR1 SGHRS and CDR2 YFSETQ. The CDR3 covers 13 residues. The CDR3 DNA is TGCGCCAGCAGCTTTGAGAAGTTCTATGGCTACACCTTC. Amino acid sequence: CASSFEKFYGYTF.

Ten or more counts support this clone. The chain carries TRBV6-6 and TRBJ2-3; D not resolved. V dropped 2 bases and J dropped 4 bases, with 4 bases sitting between them. Germline V gene lookup returns CDR1 MNHNY and CDR2 SVGAGI (reference sequence). The CDR3 totals 12 residues. The CDR3 DNA reads TGTGCCAGCAGTTACGGACCAGATACGCAGTATTTT. It translates to CASSYGPDTQYF.

This clone came up a few times. One junction end does not reproduce the germline sequence, and a read error may be involved. DNA for the CDR3: TGTGCAAGCAGTTACTGGACTACACACTACAATGAGCAGTTCTTC. Translation gives CASSYWTTHYNEQFF. The rearrangement joins TRBV6-6 to TRBJ2-1; tentatively, D is TRBD2 (6 bases). CDR3 length equals 15 residues. Germline V gene data show CDR1 as MNHNY and CDR2 as SVGAGI (reference sequence).

The chain has TRBV6-1 and TRBJ1-6; D uncertain. CDR1 MNHNS and CDR2 SASEGT come from the germline V gene. V was shortened by 5 bases and J by 7 bases, with 9 bases between the two germline ends. The CDR3 spans 13 residues. CDR3 sequence reads: CASSLSFNSPLHF. The CDR3 DNA follows: TGTGCCAGCAGTTTAAGTTTCAATTCACCCCTCCACTTT.

Note on this clone: This could be a read error, since a much larger clone is one nucleotide away. J is TRBJ2-5 and V is TRBV10-3; TRBD1 agrees at 8 bases. The CDR3 loop spans 12 amino acids. Germline CDR1 is ENHRY and CDR2 is SYGVKD. The CDR3 reads CAVGQGQKTQYF. The CDR3 nucleotides are TGTGCCGTTGGACAGGGCCAAAAGACCCAGTACTTC.

This clone was seen at least ten times. The J gene is TRBJ2-7, the V gene TRBV6-1; no reliable D call. CDR3 size: 14 residues. Germline CDR1 is MNHNS and CDR2 is SASEGT. Trimming shortened V by 6 bases and J by 2 bases, and 14 bases separated the two germline ends. Written as DNA, the CDR3 is TGTGCCAGCAGCCCGGACGCTCTGGCCTACGAGCAGTACTTC. This gives the protein CASSPDALAYEQYF.

This clone was seen at least ten times. This may be a read error, as it is one base from a much larger clone. The CDR3 here is CARRNPPGAAGRNEQFF. In DNA form, the CDR3 reads TGTGCCAGGCGAAATCCCCCCGGGGCCGCGGGGAGGAATGAGCAGTTCTTC. V gene TRBV28 combines with J gene TRBJ2-1; TRBD2 might be the D (6 bases). V lost 9 bases and J lost 7, with 28 bases in between. The CDR3 has 17 amino acids. Germline assignment: CDR1 MDHEN and CDR2 SYDVKM.

The V and J genes are TRBV6-2 or TRBV6-3 and TRBJ1-2; tentatively, D is TRBD1 (5 bases). The CDR3 is made up of 12 amino acids. Trimming left V 2 bases short and J 7 bases short, with 8 bases between. Germline V gives CDR1 MNHEY, CDR2 SVGEGT. Here the CDR3 DNA reads TGTGCCAGCAGTTACCCGGGGGGTGGCTACACCTTC. Protein product: CASSYPGGGYTF.

This clone has at least ten counts. The chain recombines TRBV9 with TRBJ2-5; D is unresolved. Germline lookup yields CDR1 SGDLS and CDR2 YYNGEE. Deletions cut 0 bases from V and 1 base from J, with 7 bases between. The CDR3 spans 14 residues. The CDR3 coding sequence is TGTGCCAGCAGCGTAGGTAGATCCCAAGAGACCCAGTACTTC. Translating gives CASSVGRSQETQYF.

This chain links TRBV5-1 with TRBJ1-2, with 9 bases identical to TRBD1. V trimming: 4 bases; J trimming: 2 bases; junction bases outside the gene matches: 3. This CDR3 contains 14 residues. Germline V gene sequence: CDR1 SGHRS, CDR2 YFSETQ. CDR3 loop: CASSPGTGNYGYTF. The CDR3 bases are TGCGCCAGCAGCCCCGGGACAGGGAACTATGGCTACACCTTC.

This chain uses TRBV18 with TRBJ1-1, with TRBD1 as a possible D gene (5 bases). Trimming took 1 base from V and 1 from J, leaving 10 bases between them. This CDR3 is 15 amino acids long. Germline lookup yields CDR1 KGHSH and CDR2 LQKENI. CDR3: CASSPHPGENTEAFF. The CDR3 DNA follows: TGTGCCAGCTCACCACACCCGGGGGAGAACACTGAAGCTTTCTTT.

This clone was seen ten or more times. The V gene is TRBV20-1, the J gene TRBJ2-3; D not resolved. Per germline, CDR1 DFQATT and CDR2 SNEGSKA (reference sequence). Trimming pared 3 bases from V and 5 bases from J, leaving 12 bases between. The CDR3 is made up of 13 amino acids. The CDR3 DNA is TGCAGTGCTAGGGGGTCTGGGGTAGATACGCAGTATTTT. This codes for CSARGSGVDTQYF.

There are many counts of this clone. The V gene is TRBV12-3 or TRBV12-4, the J gene TRBJ2-1; 8 bases agree with TRBD2. The V gene end was trimmed by 2 bases and the J gene end by 4 bases; junction bases not matched to a gene: 4. This CDR3 is 15 amino acids long. The CDR3 spells CASSLLAGRYNEQFF. In nucleotides, the CDR3 is TGTGCCAGCAGTTTACTAGCGGGCCGTTACAATGAGCAGTTCTTC.

V usage is TRBV7-3 and J usage is TRBJ2-7; D may be TRBD2 (5 bases). This CDR3 has 13 amino acids. The germline gives CDR1 SGHTA, CDR2 FQGTGA. V was shortened by 5 bases and J by 9 bases, with 17 bases between the two germline ends. CDR3: CASSAGRGQVQYF. In DNA, the CDR3 is TGTGCCAGCAGCGCCGGGCGAGGGCAAGTGCAGTACTTC. Full variable domain (outside the CDR3, taken from reference TRBV7-3 and TRBJ2-7): GAGVSQTPSNKVTEKGKYVELRCDPISGHTALYWYRQSLGQGPEFLIYFQGTGAADDSGLPNDRFFAVRPEGSVSTLKIQRTERGDSAVYLCASSAGRGQVQYFGPGTRLTVT.